The 15 T cell receptor beta chains below were found in one sample sequenced in a study of T-cell reconstitution after alpha-beta-depleted transplantation in children. Molecular barcoding with unique molecular identifiers was used for the TCRbeta library. In TCRdb, the PCR reads were re-called with MiXCR into one record per CDR3 protein. The sample has about 600,000 distinct CDR3 sequences, 8% to 11% seen once. Sequencing was performed on PBMCs from the stem cell graft donor, taken from the stem cell graft. These receptors originate from a human donor who donated a stem cell graft to a child with acute myeloid leukemia.

This clonotype was picked up a small number of times. The genes are TRBV20-1 and TRBJ2-4; D possibly corresponds to TRBD1 (6 bases). There are 15 residues in the CDR3. Trimming pared 5 bases from V and 0 bases from J, leaving 14 bases between. Germline V lookup: CDR1 DFQATT, CDR2 SNEGSKA (reference sequence). CDR3 bases: TGCAGTGCTTCACCCGGACAGCTAGCCAAAAACATTCAGTACTTC. Translated, it gives CSASPGQLAKNIQYF.

V and J are TRBV13 and TRBJ2-3; TRBD2 aligns across 10 bases. In germline, CDR1 is PRHDT, CDR2 FYEKMQ (reference sequence). The J segment lost 2 bases and the V segment lost 5 bases, leaving 10 bases of the junction unmatched. The CDR3 spans 17 residues. In DNA form, the CDR3 reads TGTGCCAGCAGCACAAGATTTGGACTAGCGGCCACAGATACGCAGTATTTT. Translating gives CASSTRFGLAATDTQYF.

Here the CDR3 reads CASSRTMYNEQFF. The CDR3 DNA reads TGTGCCAGCAGCCGGACTATGTACAATGAGCAGTTCTTC. V is TRBV7-2 and J is TRBJ2-1, with D perhaps matching TRBD2 (6 bases). The germline V gene encodes CDR1 SGHTA and CDR2 FQGNSA. Trimming removed 5 bases from V and 4 bases from J, with 9 bases in between. The CDR3 is 13 amino acids.

In its sample, this clonotype was seen a few times. J is TRBJ2-2 and V is TRBV9; D is possibly TRBD2 (5 bases). CDR1 is SGDLS, CDR2 YYNGEE, per germline. Trimming took off 3 bases at V and 4 bases at J, with 16 bases between the two ends. There are 16 residues in the CDR3. CDR3 sequence (DNA): TGTGCCAGCAGCGAAAACCCGAGGGTAGGCACCGGGGAGCTGTTTTTT. Its translation: CASSENPRVGTGELFF.

This clonotype was seen just once. The chain is built from TRBV15 and TRBJ2-7, with D possibly matching TRBD2 (5 bases). Germline V gene sequence: CDR1 LNHNV, CDR2 YYDKDF (reference sequence). This CDR3 is built from 17 residues. Trimming shortened V by 2 bases and J by 0 bases, and 17 bases separated the two germline ends. For the CDR3, the DNA is TGTGCCACCAGCAGACTGGGTAAACAAGGGAGCTCCTACGAGCAGTACTTC. Protein: CATSRLGKQGSSYEQYF.

This clonotype was seen a single time. The chain employs TRBV4-1 and TRBJ1-1, with 7 bases identical to TRBD1. The CDR3 sequence is 14 residues long. With 0 bases clipped from V and 5 bases from J, the junction kept 3 bases outside the gene matches. The V gene's germline CDR1 is MGHRA and CDR2 YSYEKL. CDR3 residues: CASSQEDRATEAFF. Here the CDR3 DNA reads TGCGCCAGCAGCCAAGAAGACAGGGCTACTGAAGCTTTCTTT.

The chain recombines TRBV28 with TRBJ1-1, with D uncertain. Germline CDR1 reads MDHEN; CDR2 reads SYDVKM. V was trimmed by 0 bases and J by 5 bases, leaving 7 bases between them. The CDR3 spans 13 residues. The CDR3 region has the DNA TGTGCCAGCAGTTTATGGGTTGCGACTGAAGCTTTCTTT. Amino acid sequence: CASSLWVATEAFF.

V gene TRBV5-6 combines with J gene TRBJ2-5, with 8 bases fitting TRBD2. After removal of 5 bases from V and 4 bases from J, the junction contained 13 bases not matched to a gene. CDR3 length equals 16 residues. Germline assignment: CDR1 SGHDT and CDR2 YYEEEE. The CDR3 protein is CASRTRGREAGETQYF. The CDR3 DNA reads as TGTGCCAGCAGAACCCGGGGGCGGGAGGCGGGAGAGACCCAGTACTTC.

This clonotype occurred many times. The chain recombines TRBV5-1 with TRBJ2-1; D perhaps matches TRBD2 (6 bases). Looked up from germline, CDR1 is SGHRS and CDR2 is YFSETQ. V dropped 0 bases and J dropped 0 bases, with 10 bases sitting between them. The CDR3 sequence is 16 residues long. CDR3 DNA: TGCGCCAGCAGCTTGGGGCGGGGCAACTCCTACAATGAGCAGTTCTTC. It codes for CASSLGRGNSYNEQFF.

CDR3 DNA: TGTGCCAGCAGTTGGCCAGGCTCCTACGAGCAGTACTTC. Translating it yields CASSWPGSYEQYF. The chain employs TRBV28 and TRBJ2-7; no clear D. The V gene's germline CDR1 is MDHEN and CDR2 SYDVKM. V lost 4 bases to trimming and J lost 0 bases, with 7 bases between them. The CDR3 contains 13 residues.

In this sample, this clonotype turned up a few times. The chain employs TRBV6-1 and TRBJ2-3; 8 positions agree with TRBD2. Germline V CDR1 and CDR2: MNHNS, SASEGT. The CDR3 totals 17 residues. V trimming: 5 bases; J trimming: 5 bases; junction bases outside the gene matches: 15. This CDR3 is CASSQTPSGSSRDTQYF. CDR3 coding DNA: TGTGCCAGCAGTCAAACCCCGAGCGGGAGCTCCAGAGATACGCAGTATTTT.

The rearrangement uses TRBV30 and TRBJ2-1, with 8 bases identical to TRBD2. The CDR3 loop spans 12 amino acids. The junction had 4 bases not matched to a gene; V was cut back by 8 bases and J by 4 bases. The V gene's germline CDR1 is GTSNPN and CDR2 SVGIG (reference sequence). The CDR3 bases are TGTGCCGAAGCTAGCGGGTACAATGAGCAGTTCTTC. It yields the protein CAEASGYNEQFF. Variable domain in full (rest from reference TRBV30 and TRBJ2-1): SQTIHQWPATLVQPVGSPLSLECTVEGTSNPNLYWYRQAAGRGLQLLFYSVGIGQISSEVPQNLSASRPQDRQFILSSKKLLLSDSGFYLCAEASGYNEQFFGPGTRLTVL.

This clonotype came up a few times. CDR3 protein: CSAIFRLAGGTDTQYF. DNA of the CDR3: TGCAGTGCTATTTTTAGACTAGCGGGGGGAACAGATACGCAGTATTTT. This chain connects TRBV20-1 to TRBJ2-3; 13 nucleotides match TRBD2. V lost 4 bases, J lost 3 bases, and 7 bases stayed unmatched. Germline V gives CDR1 DFQATT, CDR2 SNEGSKA (reference sequence). The CDR3 covers 16 residues.

This clonotype has at least ten counts. The chain recombines TRBV11-3 with TRBJ2-2, with no clear D. Germline lookup yields CDR1 SGHNT and CDR2 YENEEA. V was clipped by 5 bases and J by 5 bases, with 6 bases between them. This CDR3 is 12 amino acids long. In DNA, the CDR3 is TGTGCCAGCAGCCTATGGACCGGGGAGCTGTTTTTT. Amino acids: CASSLWTGELFF.

The chain recombines TRBV10-3 with TRBJ1-1, with 7 nucleotides matching TRBD1. Germline V gene sequence: CDR1 ENHRY, CDR2 SYGVKD. V was pared by 6 bases and J by 5 bases, with 6 bases of the junction left unmatched. This CDR3 region has 13 residues. As DNA, the CDR3 is TGTGCCATCAGGATACAGGGGAAAACTGAAGCTTTCTTT. Amino acid sequence: CAIRIQGKTEAFF.